The following is a TCR beta chain sequence with its context. Its specific antigen is unknown. Per-base qualities were not stored, and no clone one base away is much larger. The junction shows trimming of 5 bases on V and 4 bases on J, and the gene matches do not reach 13 bases of it. CDR1 and CDR2, per the germline V gene (reference sequence), are MNHEY and SMNVEV. Counted from cysteine to phenylalanine, this CDR3 has 16 amino acids. This entry keeps only the CDR3 DNA: 48 bases, framed from base 1. The sample comes from a study of T cell changes during pregnancy in multiple sclerosis (dated by TCRdb to 2018 to 2020). Concerning the study at large: The study looked at changes in the T cell repertoire across pregnancy in women with multiple sclerosis.

The library was obtained by the immunoSEQ multiplex PCR assay. Drawn from immuneACCESS, this table holds only the in-frame rearrangements with V and J called that TCRdb kept. Clones are partly lost; checked studies trace under half to an unresolved V gene and leave the rest unexplained. The sample table holds roughly 48,000 clones, of which about 92% were seen once. The biggest ten clones account for 0.25% of the sample. This specimen consisted of CD4+ T cells from peripheral blood mononuclear cells, obtained in the third trimester of pregnancy. This chain joins TRBV27 to TRBJ2-5, and 7 junctional nucleotides match TRBD1. The TCR comes from a female donor with multiple sclerosis, enrolled in a pregnancy study. The sequenced DNA is TGTGCCAGCAGTCCCTCCCGACAGGGATTGGCAGAGACCCAGTACTTC. The translation is CASSPSRQGLAETQYF.